The 26 T cell receptor beta chains below were found in one sample sequenced in a study of T cells in Graves' hyperthyroidism and ophthalmopathy. TCR beta CDR3 regions were amplified from RNA. RT-PCR in the first round (using the HTBI primer set) targeted the TCR CDR3. A single record per CDR3 protein comes from TCRdb applying MiXCR to the multiplex PCR reads. The sample has a few hundred thousand distinct CDR3 sequences, 15% to 19% seen once; the top ten hold 28%. The specimen sequenced was blood. Source of these receptors: a woman younger than 35 with Graves' hyperthyroidism that later progressed to Graves' ophthalmopathy.

This clonotype showed up many times. The V call is TRBV6-1, the J call TRBJ1-1; possibly TRBD1 for D (5 bases). This CDR3 contains 12 residues. Trimming took 7 bases from V and 5 from J, leaving 11 bases between them. Germline V lookup: CDR1 MNHNS, CDR2 SASEGT. Here the CDR3 reads CASTMTATEAFF. The CDR3 nucleotides read TGTGCCAGCACGATGACAGCGACTGAAGCTTTCTTT.

This chain joins TRBV9 and TRBJ2-2; D is unclear. Deletions cut 4 bases from V and 0 bases from J, with 16 bases between. Germline-derived CDR1 and CDR2 are SGDLS and YYNGEE. This CDR3 comprises 17 residues. The CDR3 here is CASSPTLQSANTGELFF. CDR3 nucleotides: TGTGCCAGCAGCCCAACCCTTCAGTCCGCGAACACCGGGGAGCTGTTTTTT.

Notes on this clonotype: One junction end disagrees with the germline gene, perhaps due to a read error. The chain uses TRBV11-2 and TRBJ2-3; D might be TRBD2 (6 bases). The CDR3 runs to 16 residues. Germline-derived CDR1 and CDR2 are SGHAT and FQNNGV. The CDR3 DNA reads as TGTGCCGGCAGGCCAGAGCCAGCGGGCCTCACAGATACGCAGTATTTT. Amino acid sequence: CAGRPEPAGLTDTQYF.

This clonotype was recorded at least ten times. The chain has TRBV27 and TRBJ2-3, with D uncertain. Germline V gene data show CDR1 as MNHEY and CDR2 as SMNVEV (reference sequence). CDR3 length: 13 amino acids. The germline V and J ends were trimmed by 2 bases and 5 bases, with 8 bases remaining between them. CDR3 in amino acids: CASSLREGDTQYF. As DNA, the CDR3 is TGTGCCAGCAGTTTAAGGGAAGGAGATACGCAGTATTTT.

This clonotype came up many times. The chain has TRBV2 and TRBJ2-1; possibly TRBD1 or TRBD2 for D (5 bases each). This CDR3 is built from 17 residues. Germline assignment: CDR1 SNHLY and CDR2 FYNNEI. V shed 0 bases and J shed 9 bases, with 21 bases lying between them. In DNA, the CDR3 is TGTGCCAGCAGTGAAGCGGGGCTAGCCCTGCCTAGGGGTGAGCAGTTCTTC. Protein sequence: CASSEAGLALPRGEQFF.

The chain couples TRBV19 to TRBJ2-7; D possibly corresponds to TRBD1 (6 bases). The CDR3 has 13 residues. V dropped 4 bases and J dropped 2 bases, with 9 bases sitting between them. Per germline, CDR1 LNHDA and CDR2 SQIVND (reference sequence). Here the CDR3 DNA reads TGTGCCAGTAGTAGGACAGTAACCTACGAGCAGTACTTC. It codes for CASSRTVTYEQYF.

In its sample, this clonotype was seen many times. The rearrangement links TRBV5-1 to TRBJ1-1; D not resolved. The CDR3 extends over 13 amino acids. Trimming cost V 0 bases and J 5 bases, with 8 bases left between them. Per the germline V gene, CDR1 is SGHRS and CDR2 is YFSETQ. The CDR3 region is CASSLAVRTEAFF. The CDR3 coding sequence is TGCGCCAGCAGCTTGGCAGTAAGGACTGAAGCTTTCTTT.

A remark on this clonotype: A much larger clone lies one base from this, so it may be a read error. J is TRBJ1-1 and V is TRBV5-1; D not resolved. Germline-derived CDR1 and CDR2 are SGHRS and YFSETQ. The CDR3 extends over 15 amino acids. V lost 0 bases to trimming and J lost 4 bases, with 13 bases between them. The chain's CDR3 is CASSLAEERATEAFF. The CDR3, as DNA: TGCGCCAGCAGCTTGGCCGAGGAGAGGGCCACTGAAGCTTTCTTT.

The chain joins TRBV4-1 to TRBJ2-1, with D possibly TRBD2 on 6 matching bases. Germline V gene data show CDR1 as MGHRA and CDR2 as YSYEKL. The CDR3 is 17 residues long. V was pared by 4 bases and J by 0 bases, with 16 bases between. CDR3 sequence (DNA): TGCGCCAGCAGCCCCCTCCGGAGGGACTCCTCCTACAATGAGCAGTTCTTC. This encodes CASSPLRRDSSYNEQFF.

In this sample, this clonotype turned up many times. The J gene is TRBJ2-2, the V gene TRBV2; D gene uncertain. Germline V lookup: CDR1 SNHLY, CDR2 FYNNEI. The V end was cut by 4 bases, the J end by 0 bases, with 9 bases between. The CDR3 consists of 15 residues. CDR3 nucleotides: TGTGCCAGCAGTGTTGACACATCGAACACCGGGGAGCTGTTTTTT. Translating it yields CASSVDTSNTGELFF. The full variable domain, in which reference TRBV2 and TRBJ2-2 provide the parts outside the CDR3, is EPEVTQTPSHQVTQMGQEVILRCVPISNHLYFYWYRQILGQKVEFLVSFYNNEISEKSEIFDDQFSVERPDGSNFTLKIRSTKLEDSAMYFCASSVDTSNTGELFFGEGSRLTVL.

This clonotype was seen a handful of times. The CDR3 bases are TGCAGTGCTAGAGGCAGGGGTGCTAGGGCCAAAAACATTCAGTACTTC. Protein sequence: CSARGRGARAKNIQYF. V usage is TRBV20-1 and J usage is TRBJ2-4, with D maybe TRBD1 (6 bases). The V and J ends lost 1 base and 1 base respectively, with 14 bases between them. This CDR3 contains 16 residues. Germline CDR1 and CDR2: DFQATT and SNEGSKA (reference sequence).

This clonotype has ten or more counts. The V gene is TRBV13, the J gene TRBJ2-5; TRBD2 might be the D (5 bases). CDR1 and CDR2 (germline): PRHDT, FYEKMQ (reference sequence). Trimming cost V 5 bases and J 3 bases, with 16 bases left between them. The CDR3 has 15 residues. DNA of the CDR3: TGTGCCAGCAGCCCGCGTGTGTTGCGGGAAGAGACCCAGTACTTC. Translated, it gives CASSPRVLREETQYF.

This chain joins TRBV6-1 and TRBJ2-1; maybe TRBD2 (5 bases). The CDR3 is made up of 16 amino acids. The germline V gene encodes CDR1 MNHNS and CDR2 SASEGT. V dropped 3 bases and J dropped 4 bases, with 16 bases sitting between them. The CDR3, as DNA: TGTGCCAGCAGTGATGGAGGCCGTGTCCGGTACAATGAGCAGTTCTTC. This translates into CASSDGGRVRYNEQFF.

This clonotype was counted between two and nine times. The J gene is TRBJ1-2, the V gene TRBV15; 7 nucleotides line up with TRBD1. Germline V gene data show CDR1 as LNHNV and CDR2 as YYDKDF (reference sequence). V lost 3 bases, J lost 4 bases, and 11 bases stayed unmatched. This CDR3 is built from 16 residues. The CDR3 is CATSSTRRGHRYGYTF. In DNA, the CDR3 is TGTGCCACCAGCAGCACCCGAAGGGGGCACCGCTATGGCTACACCTTC.

The gene calls are TRBV20-1 and TRBJ1-2, with D possibly TRBD1 on 5 matching bases. The V and J ends lost 5 bases and 2 bases respectively, with 12 bases between them. The CDR3 has 13 residues. Germline CDR1 DFQATT, CDR2 SNEGSKA (reference sequence). The CDR3 coding sequence is TGCAGTGCTGTAACGGGACGGAACTATGGCTACACCTTC. This codes for CSAVTGRNYGYTF.

The chain employs TRBV10-3 and TRBJ2-3; 11 bases align to TRBD2. This CDR3 has 14 amino acids. The V gene end was trimmed by 10 bases and the J gene end by 3 bases; junction bases not matched to a gene: 6. CDR1 is ENHRY and CDR2 is SYGVKD in the germline V gene. The CDR3 reads CATLAGGPTDTQYF. In DNA, the CDR3 is TGTGCCACATTAGCGGGAGGGCCTACAGATACGCAGTATTTT.

This clonotype has just a few counts. The CDR3 loop reads CASSPTGGRVQPQHF. As DNA, the CDR3 is TGTGCCAGCAGTCCGACAGGGGGGAGAGTTCAGCCCCAGCATTTT. The V and J genes are TRBV28 and TRBJ1-5; TRBD1 aligns across 9 bases. Looked up from germline, CDR1 is MDHEN and CDR2 is SYDVKM. This CDR3 contains 15 residues. Germline trimming cut 5 bases from V and 6 bases from J; bases unmatched to any gene: 8.

This chain uses TRBV19 with TRBJ1-2; 12 bases map to TRBD1. Losses at the gene ends were 5 bases for V and 3 bases for J; bases not matched to a gene: 7. CDR1 is LNHDA and CDR2 is SQIVND in the germline V gene (reference sequence). This CDR3 is built from 16 residues. CDR3 residues: CASSPGTGGLYYGYTF. CDR3 sequence (DNA): TGTGCCAGTAGTCCTGGGACAGGGGGCTTATACTATGGCTACACCTTC.

This clonotype was counted at least ten times. Here the CDR3 DNA reads TGTGCCAGCACCAGAGGAACGGGGACCAACGAGCAGTACTTC. Translated, it gives CASTRGTGTNEQYF. The chain recombines TRBV27 with TRBJ2-7; tentatively, D is TRBD1 or TRBD2 (5 bases each). Trimming stripped 7 bases from V and 5 bases from J, with 18 bases between. Germline V lookup: CDR1 MNHEY, CDR2 SMNVEV (reference sequence). CDR3 length: 14 residues.

The table lists this clonotype with many counts. J is TRBJ2-7 and V is TRBV11-2, with D possibly being TRBD2 (6 bases). This CDR3 is built from 15 residues. Looked up from germline, CDR1 is SGHAT and CDR2 is FQNNGV. Trimming shortened V by 4 bases and J by 8 bases, and 21 bases separated the two germline ends. CDR3 nucleotides: TGTGCCAGCAGCTCGGCGGGGTCAGGCACTACGCAGCAGTACTTC. Residues: CASSSAGSGTTQQYF.

This clonotype has a handful of counts. The V and J genes are TRBV7-9 and TRBJ2-5; TRBD1 matches at 7 bases. The CDR3 has 13 amino acids. V lost 7 bases, J lost 5 bases, and 7 bases stayed unmatched. Germline CDR1 and CDR2: SEHNR and FQNEAQ (reference sequence). The CDR3 region has the DNA TGTGCCAGCACCGAGGGGGCAGGGGAGACCCAGTACTTC. Translated, it gives CASTEGAGETQYF.

There are many counts of this clonotype. The genes are TRBV27 and TRBJ1-1, with D unresolved. V was shortened by 2 bases and J by 7 bases, with 11 bases between the two germline ends. The CDR3 sequence is 13 residues long. The germline gives CDR1 MNHEY, CDR2 SMNVEV (reference sequence). CDR3 bases: TGTGCCAGCAGTTTACTTGTAGGGAGTGAAGCTTTCTTT. It encodes CASSLLVGSEAFF.

This clonotype has just a few counts. The CDR3 DNA follows: TGTGCCACCAGTGACCCCGTACGGCCCGGGGAGCTGTTTTTT. Encoded protein: CATSDPVRPGELFF. The chain is built from TRBV24-1 and TRBJ2-2; no clear D. There are 14 residues in the CDR3. V was pared by 4 bases and J by 6 bases, with 11 bases between. CDR1 is KGHDR and CDR2 is SFDVKD in the germline V gene.

At least ten counts were recorded for this clonotype. The chain recombines TRBV7-9 with TRBJ2-7; D not resolved. This CDR3 has 13 amino acids. Germline CDR1 is SEHNR and CDR2 is FQNEAQ (reference sequence). Trimming pared 3 bases from V and 0 bases from J, leaving 6 bases between. For the CDR3, the DNA is TGTGCCAGCAGCTTCCAGGTCTCCTACGAGCAGTACTTC. Translation gives CASSFQVSYEQYF.

This clonotype came up a few times. The chain is built from TRBV4-3 and TRBJ2-2; the D gene is possibly TRBD2 (5 bases). V shed 1 base and J shed 6 bases, with 18 bases lying between them. The germline gives CDR1 LGHNA, CDR2 YSLEER. The CDR3 is 17 amino acids. CDR3 DNA: TGCGCCAGCAGCCAAGTTGGAGGAATTTCGCGAGCCGGGGAGCTGTTTTTT. Protein: CASSQVGGISRAGELFF.

This chain joins TRBV4-1 and TRBJ2-7; D not resolved. V was trimmed by 5 bases and J by 3 bases, leaving 11 bases between them. The V gene's germline CDR1 is MGHRA and CDR2 YSYEKL. The CDR3 is 13 residues long. The CDR3 bases are TGCGCCAGCAGCTGGACGGCCGGCTACGAGCAGTACTTC. This encodes CASSWTAGYEQYF.